A selection of T cell receptor beta chains follows, all from one sample in a study of blood T cell repertoires in COVID-19. Sequenced by immunoSEQ multiplex PCR; TCRdb stores in-frame clones only, minus some. The profile shows more than 40,000 clones, approximately 86% of them singletons. The sequenced material came from peripheral blood. The receptors shown here come from a man aged 55 to 70 with active or convalescent COVID-19. Both conserved end residues are part of each CDR3. The order of the fields is clone size, J gene, D gene, V gene, CDR3 protein, CDR3 DNA. The D gene is left open where the match is weak. Clone size is stated in some rows and not others, as once, few, many or a class when expanded.

clone size: -; J gene: TRBJ1-1; D gene: -; V gene: TRBV4-1; CDR3 protein: CASSQDGGRAMNTEAFF; CDR3 DNA: TGCGCCAGCAGCCAAGATGGGGGCAGGGCAATGAACACTGAAGCTTTCTTT
clone size: -; J gene: TRBJ2-1; D gene: -; V gene: TRBV21-1; CDR3 protein: CASSLNEQFF; CDR3 DNA: TGTGCCAGCAGCCTGAATGAGCAGTTCTTC
clone size: -; J gene: TRBJ1-1; D gene: -; V gene: TRBV7-9; CDR3 protein: CASSLVQGWAEAFF; CDR3 DNA: TGTGCCAGCAGCTTAGTCCAGGGTTGGGCTGAAGCTTTCTTT
clone size: -; J gene: TRBJ1-2; D gene: TRBD1; V gene: TRBV5-3; CDR3 protein: CARSPGTGDNYGYTF; CDR3 DNA: TGTGCCAGAAGCCCGGGGACAGGGGATAACTATGGCTACACCTTC
clone size: -; J gene: TRBJ2-1; D gene: TRBD2; V gene: TRBV5-1; CDR3 protein: CASSWGLAGVYNEQFF; CDR3 DNA: TGCGCCAGCAGCTGGGGACTAGCGGGGGTTTACAATGAGCAGTTCTTC
clone size: -; J gene: TRBJ2-1; D gene: -; V gene: TRBV18; CDR3 protein: CASSPPTLLGQNEQFF; CDR3 DNA: TGTGCCAGCTCACCACCGACTCTCTTGGGGCAGAATGAGCAGTTCTTC
clone size: -; J gene: TRBJ1-2; D gene: -; V gene: TRBV30; CDR3 protein: CVGGGGAKESYTF; CDR3 DNA: TGTGTCGGAGGGGGGGGCGCGAAAGAAAGCTACACCTTC
clone size: -; J gene: TRBJ1-3; D gene: TRBD1; V gene: TRBV24-1; CDR3 protein: CATSDPDRGSSGNTIYF; CDR3 DNA: TGTGCCACCAGTGATCCGGACAGGGGAAGCTCTGGAAACACCATATATTTT
clone size: -; J gene: TRBJ2-7; D gene: TRBD1; V gene: TRBV4-1; CDR3 protein: CARSRPGQGAYEQYF; CDR3 DNA: TGCGCCCGCAGCCGTCCGGGACAGGGGGCCTACGAGCAGTACTTC
clone size: few; J gene: TRBJ1-5; D gene: -; V gene: TRBV15; CDR3 protein: CATSRDPRDQPQHF; CDR3 DNA: TGTGCCACCAGCAGAGACCCCCGAGATCAGCCCCAGCATTTT
clone size: -; J gene: TRBJ2-5; D gene: TRBD2; V gene: TRBV7-6; CDR3 protein: CASSFPAGGDQYF; CDR3 DNA: TGTGCCAGCAGCTTCCCAGCGGGGGGGGACCAGTACTTC
clone size: -; J gene: TRBJ2-1; D gene: -; V gene: TRBV3-1/TRBV3-2; CDR3 protein: CASSRTEGYNEQFF; CDR3 DNA: TGTGCCAGCAGCCGGACAGAGGGTTACAATGAGCAGTTCTTC
clone size: -; J gene: TRBJ2-2; D gene: -; V gene: TRBV19; CDR3 protein: CASSIPGGTGELFF; CDR3 DNA: TGTGCCAGTAGTATTCCCGGGGGTACCGGGGAGCTGTTTTTT
clone size: -; J gene: TRBJ1-5; D gene: TRBD1; V gene: TRBV6-2/TRBV6-3; CDR3 protein: CASSYSTGIQPQHF; CDR3 DNA: TGTGCCAGCAGTTACTCGACAGGGATTCAGCCCCAGCATTTT
clone size: -; J gene: TRBJ2-1; D gene: TRBD2; V gene: TRBV7-9; CDR3 protein: CASSSRLAGGRSYNEQFF; CDR3 DNA: TGTGCCAGCAGCTCACGACTAGCGGGGGGCCGCTCCTACAATGAGCAGTTCTTC
clone size: -; J gene: TRBJ2-2; D gene: -; V gene: TRBV28; CDR3 protein: CASSPPGTTGELFF; CDR3 DNA: TGTGCCAGCAGTCCCCCCGGGACAACCGGGGAGCTGTTTTTT
clone size: -; J gene: TRBJ1-3; D gene: -; V gene: TRBV2; CDR3 protein: CASSWTHSGNTIYF; CDR3 DNA: TGTGCCAGCAGTTGGACACACTCTGGAAACACCATATATTTT
clone size: -; J gene: TRBJ2-5; D gene: -; V gene: TRBV3-1/TRBV3-2; CDR3 protein: CASSQDPRGREETQYF; CDR3 DNA: TGTGCCAGCAGCCAAGATCCCAGGGGCCGGGAAGAGACCCAGTACTTC
clone size: few; J gene: TRBJ2-7; D gene: -; V gene: TRBV28; CDR3 protein: CASWTDTPYSYEQYF; CDR3 DNA: TGTGCCAGTTGGACGGACACCCCGTACTCCTACGAGCAGTACTTC
clone size: -; J gene: TRBJ2-1; D gene: -; V gene: TRBV27; CDR3 protein: CASSPTGYYNEQFF; CDR3 DNA: TGTGCCAGCAGTCCAACAGGGTACTACAATGAGCAGTTCTTC
clone size: -; J gene: TRBJ1-5; D gene: -; V gene: TRBV12-3/TRBV12-4; CDR3 protein: CASSLRDMQPQHF; CDR3 DNA: TGTGCCAGCAGTTTAAGAGACATGCAGCCCCAGCATTTT
clone size: once; J gene: TRBJ1-1; D gene: TRBD1; V gene: TRBV29-1; CDR3 protein: CSVVGGQGVNTEAFF; CDR3 DNA: TGCAGCGTTGTTGGGGGACAGGGGGTCAACACTGAAGCTTTCTTT
clone size: -; J gene: TRBJ2-5; D gene: -; V gene: TRBV18; CDR3 protein: CASSPVREETQYF; CDR3 DNA: TGTGCCAGCTCACCGGTCAGGGAAGAGACCCAGTACTTC
clone size: -; J gene: TRBJ1-1; D gene: -; V gene: TRBV9; CDR3 protein: CASSLTGSTEAFF; CDR3 DNA: TGTGCCAGCAGTCTTACAGGTAGCACTGAAGCTTTCTTT